Listed below are T cell receptor beta chains from one sample, sequenced in a study of CD4 and CD8 cells across lung adenocarcinoma regions. TCRdb recomputed calls from the PCR reads with MiXCR, one row per CDR3 protein. Among tens of thousands of distinct CDR3 sequences listed, over 40% were seen once. The specimen sequenced was CD4+ T cells from the center of a lung tumor. These receptors were collected from a male donor with lung adenocarcinoma. The CD4 and CD8 labels of this study may be unreliable. Each CDR3 is given with its conserved first and last residue. Fields, in order: clone size, D gene, V gene, J gene, CDR3 DNA, CDR3 protein. The D gene is left open where the match is weak. Clone size, where shown, is once, few, many, or a class for clones that have expanded.

clone size: many
D gene: TRBD1
V gene: TRBV6-5
J gene: TRBJ2-1
CDR3 DNA: TGTGCCAGCAGTTACGGGCAGGGGGCTTTTGAGCAGTTCTTC
CDR3 protein: CASSYGQGAFEQFF

clone size: .
D gene: TRBD2
V gene: TRBV12-3/TRBV12-4
J gene: TRBJ2-7
CDR3 DNA: TGTGCCAGCAGTCGGACTAGCGGGACATACGAGCAGTACTTC
CDR3 protein: CASSRTSGTYEQYF

clone size: .
D gene: .
V gene: TRBV4-2
J gene: TRBJ2-5
CDR3 DNA: TGTGCCAGCAGCCCCCACTTACAGGGACTCCAAGAGACCCAGTACTTC
CDR3 protein: CASSPHLQGLQETQYF

clone size: .
D gene: .
V gene: TRBV14
J gene: TRBJ2-7
CDR3 DNA: TGTGCCAGCAGCCCACTAGGGATCAACTACGAGCAGTACTTC
CDR3 protein: CASSPLGINYEQYF

clone size: .
D gene: .
V gene: TRBV27
J gene: TRBJ2-6
CDR3 DNA: TGTGCCAGCAGTACTCAGGACGGGGCCAACGTCCTGACTTTC
CDR3 protein: CASSTQDGANVLTF

clone size: many
D gene: .
V gene: TRBV6-1
J gene: TRBJ1-1
CDR3 DNA: TGTGCCAGCAGGGCGCGGATGAACACTGAAGCTTTCTTT
CDR3 protein: CASRARMNTEAFF

clone size: .
D gene: .
V gene: TRBV6-1
J gene: TRBJ2-4
CDR3 DNA: TGTGCCAGCAGTCCGGGGCTGGGGGCCAAAGATACTCAGTATTTC
CDR3 protein: CASSPGLGAKDTQYF

clone size: .
D gene: .
V gene: TRBV6-1
J gene: TRBJ2-5
CDR3 DNA: TGTGCCAGCACTCACCGGGACAAAGAGACCCAGTACTTC
CDR3 protein: CASTHRDKETQYF

clone size: .
D gene: TRBD1
V gene: TRBV7-9
J gene: TRBJ2-4
CDR3 DNA: TGTGCCAGCAGTTACTGGGGGACAGGGACGGGATTTGGGGGCGGGGCCAAAAACACCCAGTACTTC
CDR3 protein: CASSYWGTGTGFGGGAKNTQYF

clone size: .
D gene: TRBD2
V gene: TRBV20-1
J gene: TRBJ2-5
CDR3 DNA: TGCAGTGCTAGAGATCTAAGGCTAGCGGAAGAGACCCAGTACTTC
CDR3 protein: CSARDLRLAEETQYF

clone size: many
D gene: .
V gene: TRBV4-1
J gene: TRBJ2-7
CDR3 DNA: TGCGCCAGCAGCCAACCCCCCTTGGTAGAGCAGTACTTC
CDR3 protein: CASSQPPLVEQYF

clone size: .
D gene: .
V gene: TRBV6-1
J gene: TRBJ2-7
CDR3 DNA: TGTGCCAGCAGTGAACTCCCCGGCACCTACGAGCAGTACTTC
CDR3 protein: CASSELPGTYEQYF

clone size: .
D gene: TRBD1
V gene: TRBV10-3
J gene: TRBJ2-3
CDR3 DNA: TGTGCCGGGAGGATTCGGGGACAGGGCCCAGAGACGCAGTACTTT
CDR3 protein: CAGRIRGQGPETQYF

clone size: .
D gene: .
V gene: TRBV20-1
J gene: TRBJ1-2
CDR3 DNA: TGCAGTGCTAGAGATCCGAGTTACGATGGCTACACCTTC
CDR3 protein: CSARDPSYDGYTF

clone size: .
D gene: .
V gene: TRBV6-1
J gene: TRBJ2-3
CDR3 DNA: TGTGCCAGCAGTGCTATGGGGAACGATGCGCAGTATTTT
CDR3 protein: CASSAMGNDAQYF

clone size: few
D gene: TRBD1
V gene: TRBV6-1
J gene: TRBJ2-1
CDR3 DNA: TGTGCCAGCAGTCAAACCGGGACAGGGACCTACGAGCAGTTCTTC
CDR3 protein: CASSQTGTGTYEQFF

clone size: many
D gene: TRBD1
V gene: TRBV6-1
J gene: TRBJ1-5
CDR3 DNA: TGTGCCAGCAGTGCGGGACAGGTTGTTGATCAGCCCCAGCATTTT
CDR3 protein: CASSAGQVVDQPQHF

clone size: .
D gene: .
V gene: TRBV6-1
J gene: TRBJ2-3
CDR3 DNA: TGTGCCAGGGGCCGGGGAGGGGGAGGGACAGAGACGCAGTATTTT
CDR3 protein: CARGRGGGGTETQYF

clone size: .
D gene: .
V gene: TRBV20-1
J gene: TRBJ2-1
CDR3 DNA: TGCAGTGCTAGAATTGGAACTTATGAGCAGTTCTTC
CDR3 protein: CSARIGTYEQFF

clone size: .
D gene: .
V gene: TRBV6-1
J gene: TRBJ2-4
CDR3 DNA: TGTGCCGGGATGCAGGGTGCCCGTGACCAAGACACTCAGTACTTC
CDR3 protein: CAGMQGARDQDTQYF

clone size: .
D gene: .
V gene: TRBV6-5
J gene: TRBJ2-4
CDR3 DNA: TGTGCCAGCAGTTACTCCCCGTGGGGGGCAGATATTCAGTATTTC
CDR3 protein: CASSYSPWGADIQYF

clone size: few
D gene: TRBD1
V gene: TRBV7-6
J gene: TRBJ1-4
CDR3 DNA: TGTGCCAGCAGCCGCGGGACAGGGGCGAGTGAAAAACTGTTTTTT
CDR3 protein: CASSRGTGASEKLFF

clone size: many
D gene: .
V gene: TRBV6-5
J gene: TRBJ2-2
CDR3 DNA: TGTGCCAGCAGTTACGTAGGGGAGCTGTTTTTT
CDR3 protein: CASSYVGELFF

clone size: .
D gene: .
V gene: TRBV6-1
J gene: TRBJ1-2
CDR3 DNA: TGTGCCAGCAGGGAAACAGGAGGGAACTATGGCTACACCTTC
CDR3 protein: CASRETGGNYGYTF

clone size: .
D gene: .
V gene: TRBV10-3
J gene: TRBJ2-3
CDR3 DNA: TGTGCCCTCCATGCAGTGACCACAGATACGCAGTATTTC
CDR3 protein: CALHAVTTDTQYF

clone size: .
D gene: .
V gene: TRBV6-1
J gene: TRBJ2-6
CDR3 DNA: TGTGCCAGCGGGGGTGGACACCCTGGGTCCAACGTGCTGTCCTTC
CDR3 protein: CASGGGHPGSNVLSF

clone size: .
D gene: .
V gene: TRBV7-2
J gene: TRBJ2-7
CDR3 DNA: TGTGCCAGCAGCCCCCACCGGAGGGGCGAGCAGTACTTC
CDR3 protein: CASSPHRRGEQYF

clone size: .
D gene: TRBD2
V gene: TRBV10-3
J gene: TRBJ2-1
CDR3 DNA: TGTGCCATCAGTGGCCGGGGACTAGCGGGGGGCAATGAGCAGTTCTTC
CDR3 protein: CAISGRGLAGGNEQFF

clone size: many
D gene: .
V gene: TRBV27
J gene: TRBJ2-1
CDR3 DNA: TGTGCCAGCAGCCTCCGGGACTCCTTCTACAATGAGCAGTTCTTC
CDR3 protein: CASSLRDSFYNEQFF

clone size: many
D gene: TRBD2
V gene: TRBV6-4
J gene: TRBJ2-7
CDR3 DNA: TGTGCCAGCAGTGACTCCAGGCGGGAGGTCGAGTCCTACGAGCAGTACTTC
CDR3 protein: CASSDSRREVESYEQYF

clone size: many
D gene: TRBD2
V gene: TRBV6-1
J gene: TRBJ2-7
CDR3 DNA: TGTGCCAGCAGCCTAGCGGGAGGGCCCTACGAGCAGTACTTC
CDR3 protein: CASSLAGGPYEQYF

clone size: .
D gene: .
V gene: TRBV4-1
J gene: TRBJ1-4
CDR3 DNA: TGCGCCAGCAGCCAAGTTATGAGGGAAAAACTGTTTTTT
CDR3 protein: CASSQVMREKLFF

clone size: .
D gene: .
V gene: TRBV4-1
J gene: TRBJ2-3
CDR3 DNA: TGCGCCAGCAGGGAAGAAGGGGGGAGGAGCACAGATACGCAGTATTTT
CDR3 protein: CASREEGGRSTDTQYF

clone size: .
D gene: .
V gene: TRBV6-5
J gene: TRBJ2-7
CDR3 DNA: TGTGCCAGCAGTTACGCGGGGACAGTCTACGAGCAGTACTTC
CDR3 protein: CASSYAGTVYEQYF

clone size: .
D gene: .
V gene: TRBV3-1
J gene: TRBJ2-3
CDR3 DNA: TGTGCCAGGAGTCCAGGGGCGGGAGACCAAGAGACGCAGTATTTT
CDR3 protein: CARSPGAGDQETQYF

clone size: once
D gene: .
V gene: TRBV6-2/TRBV6-3
J gene: TRBJ2-5
CDR3 DNA: TGTGCCAGCAGTCAACCCAGGGGCCAAGAGACCCAGTACTTC
CDR3 protein: CASSQPRGQETQYF

clone size: few
D gene: TRBD2
V gene: TRBV7-2
J gene: TRBJ2-4
CDR3 DNA: TGTGCCAGCAGCTTAGGCGGGGGGAACAACATTCAGTACTTC
CDR3 protein: CASSLGGGNNIQYF

clone size: many
D gene: TRBD2
V gene: TRBV6-1
J gene: TRBJ2-5
CDR3 DNA: TGTGCCAGCAGTGACCTCCTAGCGGGAGGGCAGACCCAGTACTTC
CDR3 protein: CASSDLLAGGQTQYF

clone size: .
D gene: .
V gene: TRBV12-3/TRBV12-4
J gene: TRBJ2-5
CDR3 DNA: TGTGCGAGGAGTGTGGGGCGGCTGGAAGAGACCCAGTACTTC
CDR3 protein: CARSVGRLEETQYF

clone size: .
D gene: .
V gene: TRBV25-1
J gene: TRBJ2-3
CDR3 DNA: TGTGCCAGCTCGGTGGGGTTCGGGAGGGGGCGCAAAGATACGCAGTATTTT
CDR3 protein: CASSVGFGRGRKDTQYF

clone size: once
D gene: TRBD1
V gene: TRBV6-1
J gene: TRBJ1-5
CDR3 DNA: TGTGCCAGCAGTGACCAGGGGGCGGTTGGCAATCAGCCCCACCACTTT
CDR3 protein: CASSDQGAVGNQPHHF